The 7 T cell receptor beta chains in this list originate from one sample, sequenced in a study of T cell repertoires in cytomegalovirus infection. One entry per CDR3 protein, called by TCRdb with MiXCR from the reads. The sample comprises under 150,000 distinct CDR3 sequences, roughly 30% of which are singletons, and roughly two fifths rests with the top ten. Antigens of these TCRs are unknown. Sequencing used CD8+ T cells from cultured PBMCs, obtained from culture after CMV antigen stimulation. These receptors originate from a human donor in good health (CMV status not recorded). Some clones in this sample may be carry-over from other donors' samples.

The sample holds many counts of this clonotype. This sequence joins TRBV12-3 or TRBV12-4 and TRBJ1-1; D is unresolved. This CDR3 spans 19 amino acids. Trimming removed 2 bases at V and 0 bases at J, with 22 bases between. This chain's CDR3 is CASSLSPSRNLHMNTEAFF. The CDR3 region has the DNA TGTGCCAGCAGTTTATCTCCGAGTAGAAACTTACACATGAACACTGAAGCTTTCTTT.

The sample holds a few counts of this clonotype. V is TRBV19 and J is TRBJ1-1; 7 positions match TRBD1. V was pared by 6 bases and J by 7 bases, with 14 bases of the junction left unmatched. Germline CDR1 reads LNHDA; CDR2 reads SQIVND (reference sequence). The CDR3 is 15 residues long. The CDR3 DNA is TGTGCCAGTAGACCGAGACAGGGACTATACGATGAAGCTTTCTTT. Its protein is CASRPRQGLYDEAFF.

This clonotype was recorded a few times. This chain uses TRBV12-3 or TRBV12-4 with TRBJ2-7; D remains unclear. V lost 3 bases and J lost 6, with 9 bases in between. CDR3 size: 12 residues. This CDR3 reads CASSFVASEQYF. CDR3 nucleotide sequence: TGTGCCAGCAGTTTTGTTGCGAGCGAGCAGTACTTC.

The V gene is TRBV12-3 or TRBV12-4, the J gene TRBJ2-5, with a tentative D call TRBD2 (5 bases). The CDR3 length is 15 residues. Deletions cut 5 bases from V and 0 bases from J, with 13 bases between. The CDR3 here is CASSPEKDYQETQYF. CDR3 bases: TGTGCCAGCAGTCCCGAAAAGGACTACCAAGAGACCCAGTACTTC.

This clonotype has a count of ten or more. The chain has TRBV4-2 and TRBJ1-2; 8 nucleotides line up with TRBD1. The CDR3 runs to 18 residues. Germline-derived CDR1 and CDR2 are LGHNA and YNFKEQ. Trimming removed 4 bases from V and 1 base from J; junction bases left unmatched: 14. CDR3 in amino acids: CASSLGSSSGQVNYGYTF. The CDR3 coding sequence is TGTGCCAGCAGCCTAGGAAGTTCCTCGGGACAGGTTAACTATGGCTACACCTTC.

This clonotype showed up just a few times. The chain uses TRBV27 and TRBJ1-6; 7 nucleotides agree with TRBD1. Trimming took 5 bases from V and 9 from J; bases not matched to a gene: 7. This CDR3 spans 14 amino acids. CDR1 and CDR2 (germline): MNHEY, SMNVEV (reference sequence). The CDR3 bases are TGTGCCAGCAGTGTCCAGGGGGACGTTTCACCCCTCCACTTT. It specifies CASSVQGDVSPLHF.

The chain employs TRBV12-3 or TRBV12-4 and TRBJ2-3; D is undetermined. The CDR3 is 11 residues long. V shed 7 bases and J shed 5 bases, with 7 bases lying between them. The CDR3 DNA reads TGTGCCAGCATTGGCGTAGATACGCAGTATTTT. Protein: CASIGVDTQYF.